The clone carrying this TCR beta chain was recorded a few times. TCRdb called the RT-PCR reads again in MiXCR, with one record for every CDR3 protein. The sample contains approximately 720,000 distinct CDR3 sequences, 14% of which appear only once. The germline V and J ends were trimmed by 3 bases and 0 bases, with 9 bases remaining between them. This CDR3 comprises 15 residues. Germline V CDR1 and CDR2: MNHNS, SASEGT. The receptor comes from a female donor in good health, serving as a healthy control. The J gene is TRBJ1-3, the V gene TRBV6-1; TRBD1 is a possible D gene (5 bases). The sequenced sample consisted of memory CD4+ T cells from blood. CDR3 amino acids: CASSETAGSGNTIYF. In DNA form, the CDR3 reads TGTGCCAGCAGTGAGACAGCCGGCTCTGGAAACACCATATATTTT.